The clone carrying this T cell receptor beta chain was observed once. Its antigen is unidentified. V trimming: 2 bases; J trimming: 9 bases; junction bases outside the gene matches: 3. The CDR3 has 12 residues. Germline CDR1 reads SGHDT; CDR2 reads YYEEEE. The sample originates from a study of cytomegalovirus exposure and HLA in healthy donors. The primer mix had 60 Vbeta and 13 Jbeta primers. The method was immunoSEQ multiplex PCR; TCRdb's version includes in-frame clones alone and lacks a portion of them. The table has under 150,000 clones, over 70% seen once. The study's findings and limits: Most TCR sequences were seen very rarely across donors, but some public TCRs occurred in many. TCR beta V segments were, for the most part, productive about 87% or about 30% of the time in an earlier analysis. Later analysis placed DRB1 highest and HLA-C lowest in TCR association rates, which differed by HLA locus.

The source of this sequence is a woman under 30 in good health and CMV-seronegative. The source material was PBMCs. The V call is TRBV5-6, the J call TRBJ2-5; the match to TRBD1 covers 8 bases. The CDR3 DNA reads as TGTGCCAGCAGCTTCGACAGGGGTTCCCAGTACTTC. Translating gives CASSFDRGSQYF.